This T cell receptor (beta chain) was recovered during a study of identical twins. Study-level findings and limits: Insertions ran lower in abundant cord blood beta clonotypes, though not in memory repertoires.

With regard to this clonotype: Its specificity is unknown.

Carrying unique molecular identifiers, the cDNA also gained a universal primer site through template switching. From the 5' RACE reads, TCRdb called clonotypes with MiXCR, one entry per CDR3 protein. The sample holds a few hundred thousand distinct CDR3 sequences; 5.5% to 7.5% are singletons and the top ten take roughly 15%. The CDR3 has 13 residues. Losses at the gene ends were 5 bases for V and 7 bases for J; bases not matched to a gene: 7. The germline V gene has CDR1 SQVTM and CDR2 ANQGSEA. The sample was also reused in another study, on T cells expressing NK-cell markers. From that report: All TCR beta repertoires analysed originated from sorted CD3+CD56+NKG2C+, CD3+CD56+NKG2C- and CD3+CD56-NKG2C+ T cells. In more than five donors, dominant CD3+CD56+NKG2C+ clones formed about 1.0-7.5% of CD8+ cells.

Sequencing was performed on CD8+ T cells sorted from blood. The chain couples TRBV29-1 to TRBJ1-2; 10 bases match TRBD1. The sequence derives from a woman between 18 and 29 years old in good health. The CDR3, as DNA: TGCAGCGTTACGCCCGGGACAGGGGTTGGCTACACCTTC. Amino acid sequence: CSVTPGTGVGYTF.